The next 4 T cell receptor beta chains were all read from a single sample in a study of blood T cells in healthy people across ages. Then a second PCR, running roughly 7 to 11 cycles, was carried out with a sample-barcoded 5' primer and a J-beta primer mix. TCRdb re-called the 5' RACE reads with MiXCR, one entry per CDR3 protein. The sample has about 730,000 distinct CDR3 sequences, roughly 43% seen once. Specimen: blood. Receptor source: a woman in her sixties in good health.

As to this clonotype: A much larger clone lies a single base off, so this may be a read error. CDR3 DNA: TGCAGTGCTAGAGATTCATTAGGGAGCAATCAGCCCCGGCATTTT. The encoded protein is CSARDSLGSNQPRHF. The V gene is TRBV20-1, the J gene TRBJ1-5; D is undetermined. CDR1 is DFQATT and CDR2 is SNEGSKA in the germline V gene (reference sequence). The CDR3 has 15 residues.

This clonotype has more than one count but fewer than ten. The chain carries TRBV20-1 and TRBJ2-3; 7 bases agree with TRBD1. J lost 3 bases, V lost 6 bases, and 12 bases had no gene match. CDR1 is DFQATT, CDR2 SNEGSKA, per germline (reference sequence). There are 15 residues in the CDR3. This CDR3 reads CSAIRRQGETDTQYF. CDR3 coding DNA: TGCAGTGCAATTAGAAGACAGGGTGAAACAGATACGCAGTATTTT.

This chain connects TRBV7-3 to TRBJ2-1; 14 bases align to TRBD2. V lost 3 bases to trimming and J lost 9 bases; unmatched junction nucleotides: 7. This CDR3 region has 16 residues. Germline V gene lookup returns CDR1 SGHTA and CDR2 FQGTGA. CDR3 bases: TGTGCCAGCAGCTTGAGGACTAGCGGGGGGCCTGGTGAGCAGTTCTTC. Residues: CASSLRTSGGPGEQFF.

The V and J genes are TRBV12-3 or TRBV12-4 and TRBJ2-6; D call uncertain. Trimming took off 5 bases at V and 0 bases at J, with 17 bases between the two ends. CDR3 length equals 18 residues. DNA for the CDR3: TGTGCCAGCAGTAACCCGGTTCGCGGTCCCTCTGGGGCCAACGTCCTGACTTTC. It specifies CASSNPVRGPSGANVLTF.